The rows below give T cell receptor beta chains drawn from one sample of a study of blood T cell repertoires in COVID-19. This table comes from immunoSEQ multiplex PCR, and its TCRdb copy is limited to in-frame clones, with some not included. The sample yields about 110,000 clones, 65% to 90% seen once. The specimen sequenced was peripheral blood. Source of these receptors: a woman of 80 years or more with active or convalescent COVID-19. CDR3s include the opening cysteine and the closing phenylalanine or tryptophan. The order of the fields is CDR3 DNA, CDR3 protein, J gene, D gene, clone size, V gene. D genes are given only for firm matches. Part of the rows lack a size; the others show once, few, many or a class for expanded clones.

CDR3nt: TGTGCCAGCAGTTTTCACGGGACTAGCGGGAGGGGGGAGCAGTTCTTC
CDR3aa: CASSFHGTSGRGEQFF
j_gene: TRBJ2-1
d_gene: TRBD2
abundance: NA
v_gene: TRBV7-2

CDR3nt: TGTGCCAGCAGCCCGACGACTAGCGGGGGCCACAATGAGCAGTTCTTC
CDR3aa: CASSPTTSGGHNEQFF
j_gene: TRBJ2-1
d_gene: TRBD2
abundance: NA
v_gene: TRBV7-3

CDR3nt: TGTGCCAGCAGCAACGCAGGAAGCTATGAAGCTTTCTTT
CDR3aa: CASSNAGSYEAFF
j_gene: TRBJ1-1
d_gene: NA
abundance: once
v_gene: TRBV5-5

CDR3nt: TGTGCCAGCAAACCCCCGACAGATTTCCTTGCTAGCTCCTACGAGCAGTACTTC
CDR3aa: CASKPPTDFLASSYEQYF
j_gene: TRBJ2-7
d_gene: NA
abundance: NA
v_gene: TRBV28

CDR3nt: TGTGCCAGCAGTAAGGACAGGGTATTTGGCTACACCTTC
CDR3aa: CASSKDRVFGYTF
j_gene: TRBJ1-2
d_gene: TRBD1
abundance: NA
v_gene: TRBV6-5

CDR3nt: TGCAGTGCAACAGAGGGGGATGAGCAGTTCTTC
CDR3aa: CSATEGDEQFF
j_gene: TRBJ2-1
d_gene: NA
abundance: once
v_gene: TRBV20-1

CDR3nt: TGTGCCAGCAGTTTATATGCGGGGCATAGCAATCAGCCCCAGCATTTT
CDR3aa: CASSLYAGHSNQPQHF
j_gene: TRBJ1-5
d_gene: NA
abundance: NA
v_gene: TRBV28

CDR3nt: TGTGCCAGCACCCTGGACACCCTAGGGGAAAATAGTCAGCCCCAGCATTTT
CDR3aa: CASTLDTLGENSQPQHF
j_gene: TRBJ1-5
d_gene: NA
abundance: NA
v_gene: TRBV11-3

CDR3nt: TGCGCCAGCAGCCAAGGGGTTCTTAGCGACAATGAGCAGTTCTTC
CDR3aa: CASSQGVLSDNEQFF
j_gene: TRBJ2-1
d_gene: NA
abundance: NA
v_gene: TRBV4-1

CDR3nt: TGTGCCACCAGCTCGAGTTCTGTGTCGGGATTTCACGAGCAGTACTTC
CDR3aa: CATSSSSVSGFHEQYF
j_gene: TRBJ2-7
d_gene: NA
abundance: NA
v_gene: TRBV24-1

CDR3nt: TGTGCCAGCAGCTTTACTAGCGGGATCCCTCGGGCCGGGGAGCTGTTTTTT
CDR3aa: CASSFTSGIPRAGELFF
j_gene: TRBJ2-2
d_gene: TRBD2
abundance: once
v_gene: TRBV7-3

CDR3nt: TGTGCCAGCAGCACTTCGCCAGCGGGAGTATCAGATACGCAGTATTTT
CDR3aa: CASSTSPAGVSDTQYF
j_gene: TRBJ2-3
d_gene: TRBD2
abundance: NA
v_gene: TRBV9

CDR3nt: TGCAGCGTTCCCGGCCGACAGGGGAGCTCCTACAATGAGCAGTTCTTC
CDR3aa: CSVPGRQGSSYNEQFF
j_gene: TRBJ2-1
d_gene: TRBD1
abundance: NA
v_gene: TRBV29-1

CDR3nt: TGTGCCAGCTCACCTCTACCGACAGGCACAAACTATGGCTACACCTTC
CDR3aa: CASSPLPTGTNYGYTF
j_gene: TRBJ1-2
d_gene: NA
abundance: NA
v_gene: TRBV18

CDR3nt: TGTGCCAGCAGCCTCAACGTGGGGGGTGAAAAACTGTTTTTT
CDR3aa: CASSLNVGGEKLFF
j_gene: TRBJ1-4
d_gene: NA
abundance: NA
v_gene: TRBV4-2

CDR3nt: TGTGCCAGCTCACCGGAGGGGATCTACGAGCAGTACTTC
CDR3aa: CASSPEGIYEQYF
j_gene: TRBJ2-7
d_gene: NA
abundance: NA
v_gene: TRBV18

CDR3nt: TGTGCCAGTAGCCCGGGACAGGGCCCAAATCAGCCCCAGCATTTT
CDR3aa: CASSPGQGPNQPQHF
j_gene: TRBJ1-5
d_gene: TRBD1
abundance: NA
v_gene: TRBV6-5

CDR3nt: TGTGCCAGCAGTTTACGCGACGGGTACTCTGGAAACACCATATATTTT
CDR3aa: CASSLRDGYSGNTIYF
j_gene: TRBJ1-3
d_gene: NA
abundance: NA
v_gene: TRBV27

CDR3nt: TGTGCCAGCACCGATTTCGGCTACAATGAGCAGTTCTTC
CDR3aa: CASTDFGYNEQFF
j_gene: TRBJ2-1
d_gene: NA
abundance: NA
v_gene: TRBV12-3/TRBV12-4

CDR3nt: TGTGCCAGCCGTGCGAGGGCCGCCTTTCCCAATATGTATGAGCAGTTCTTC
CDR3aa: CASRARAAFPNMYEQFF
j_gene: TRBJ2-1
d_gene: NA
abundance: NA
v_gene: TRBV27

CDR3nt: TGTGCCAGCAGTTTATCGGGTAGCGGGAAAACGAAAGATACGCAGTATTTT
CDR3aa: CASSLSGSGKTKDTQYF
j_gene: TRBJ2-3
d_gene: TRBD2
abundance: NA
v_gene: TRBV27

CDR3nt: TGTGCCAGTGGGAGTGGGAGCACAGATACGCAGTATTTT
CDR3aa: CASGSGSTDTQYF
j_gene: TRBJ2-3
d_gene: NA
abundance: NA
v_gene: TRBV6-5

CDR3nt: TGTGCCAGCAGTTTTCAGGGGGGTTACGAGCAGTACTTC
CDR3aa: CASSFQGGYEQYF
j_gene: TRBJ2-7
d_gene: NA
abundance: NA
v_gene: TRBV2

CDR3nt: TGTGCCAGCAGTCCCGGAGGACTAGCGGGAGGGCCCCGCTCCTACGAGCAGTACTTC
CDR3aa: CASSPGGLAGGPRSYEQYF
j_gene: TRBJ2-7
d_gene: TRBD2
abundance: NA
v_gene: TRBV28

CDR3nt: TGTGCCAGCAGCTTGGCGTCCCTGGGGAGTTTT
CDR3aa: CASSLASLGSF
j_gene: TRBJ2-2
d_gene: NA
abundance: NA
v_gene: TRBV5-8

CDR3nt: TGCGCCAGCAGCCGGGACTCCTCCTACAATGAGCAGTTCTTC
CDR3aa: CASSRDSSYNEQFF
j_gene: TRBJ2-1
d_gene: NA
abundance: NA
v_gene: TRBV5-1

CDR3nt: TGTGCCAGCAGCGTGGGGCCAACTAATGAAAAACTGTTTTTT
CDR3aa: CASSVGPTNEKLFF
j_gene: TRBJ1-4
d_gene: NA
abundance: NA
v_gene: TRBV9

CDR3nt: TGTGCCAGCAGGGAGCAGGGGACGACTGGAAACACCATATATTTT
CDR3aa: CASREQGTTGNTIYF
j_gene: TRBJ1-3
d_gene: NA
abundance: few
v_gene: TRBV7-6

CDR3nt: TGTGCCAGCAGCCTCAAACTCAGGGGAGAAGCTTTCTTT
CDR3aa: CASSLKLRGEAFF
j_gene: TRBJ1-1
d_gene: NA
abundance: NA
v_gene: TRBV7-3

CDR3nt: TGTGCCAGCAGCCAAGTAGACAGGGGGAGGTCCAATGAGCAGTTCTTC
CDR3aa: CASSQVDRGRSNEQFF
j_gene: TRBJ2-1
d_gene: TRBD1
abundance: NA
v_gene: TRBV3-1/TRBV3-2

CDR3nt: TGTGCCAGCACTGGACAGGCCCCTGGAAACACCATATATTTT
CDR3aa: CASTGQAPGNTIYF
j_gene: TRBJ1-3
d_gene: TRBD1
abundance: NA
v_gene: TRBV6-5

CDR3nt: TGTGCCAGCAGTGACCCCGGACAGGGACGCGAAAAACTGTTTTTT
CDR3aa: CASSDPGQGREKLFF
j_gene: TRBJ1-4
d_gene: TRBD1
abundance: many
v_gene: TRBV25-1

CDR3nt: TGCGCCAGCAGCCAAGTTGGACAGAGGGGGAAACAAGAGACCCAGTACTTC
CDR3aa: CASSQVGQRGKQETQYF
j_gene: TRBJ2-5
d_gene: NA
abundance: few
v_gene: TRBV4-1

CDR3nt: TGTGCCAGCAGTTACGTACAGGGGGCTGGTGATACGCAGTATTTT
CDR3aa: CASSYVQGAGDTQYF
j_gene: TRBJ2-3
d_gene: TRBD1
abundance: once
v_gene: TRBV6-6

CDR3nt: TGTGCCAGCAGCCTGACTAGCGGCCCTTCATTTGAGCAGTACTTC
CDR3aa: CASSLTSGPSFEQYF
j_gene: TRBJ2-7
d_gene: TRBD2
abundance: NA
v_gene: TRBV27

CDR3nt: TGTGCCAGCAGTCCGACAGGGTGGAACACTGAAGCTTTCTTT
CDR3aa: CASSPTGWNTEAFF
j_gene: TRBJ1-1
d_gene: TRBD1
abundance: NA
v_gene: TRBV27

CDR3nt: TGTGCCAAGGGGGACAGGGACACAGATACGCAGTATTTT
CDR3aa: CAKGDRDTDTQYF
j_gene: TRBJ2-3
d_gene: TRBD1
abundance: NA
v_gene: TRBV12-3/TRBV12-4

CDR3nt: TGCAGCGTAAGACCCCCTCAGGGGTTTGCAGATACGCAGTATTTT
CDR3aa: CSVRPPQGFADTQYF
j_gene: TRBJ2-3
d_gene: NA
abundance: few
v_gene: TRBV29-1

CDR3nt: TGTGCCAGCAGTAGGGGACTAGCGGGTAGAGAGGGGGAGCAGTTCTTC
CDR3aa: CASSRGLAGREGEQFF
j_gene: TRBJ2-1
d_gene: TRBD2
abundance: NA
v_gene: TRBV28

CDR3nt: TGCGCCAGCAGCCAAGGGCGCGGGGGAAACACAGATACGCAGTATTTT
CDR3aa: CASSQGRGGNTDTQYF
j_gene: TRBJ2-3
d_gene: TRBD2
abundance: NA
v_gene: TRBV4-1

CDR3nt: TGTGCCAGCAGCTTGGGGGGGGGAGGCAATCAGCCCCAGCATTTT
CDR3aa: CASSLGGGGNQPQHF
j_gene: TRBJ1-5
d_gene: NA
abundance: NA
v_gene: TRBV7-2

CDR3nt: TGCGCCAGCAGTCTCACGGACAGAGACACTGAAGCTTTCTTT
CDR3aa: CASSLTDRDTEAFF
j_gene: TRBJ1-1
d_gene: NA
abundance: NA
v_gene: TRBV10-2

CDR3nt: TGTGCCAGCAGTTTAGGGCTCACGGACAGGACGGGGGATTCACCCCTCCACTTT
CDR3aa: CASSLGLTDRTGDSPLHF
j_gene: TRBJ1-6
d_gene: TRBD1
abundance: NA
v_gene: TRBV28

CDR3nt: TGTGCCAGCAGCCAGTCCCTAGCGGGAGGGCCGGTTGAGCAGTTCTTC
CDR3aa: CASSQSLAGGPVEQFF
j_gene: TRBJ2-1
d_gene: TRBD2
abundance: NA
v_gene: TRBV7-8

CDR3nt: TGTGCCAGTACCAAAGTACAGGGCACTGAAGCTTTCTTT
CDR3aa: CASTKVQGTEAFF
j_gene: TRBJ1-1
d_gene: NA
abundance: NA
v_gene: TRBV19

CDR3nt: TGTGCCAGCAGGCACCTAGCGGGAAACGGGGGCGGGGAGCTGTTTTTT
CDR3aa: CASRHLAGNGGGELFF
j_gene: TRBJ2-2
d_gene: TRBD2
abundance: once
v_gene: TRBV7-6

CDR3nt: TGTGCCAGCAGTCAACGGACTAGCTCGAACACCGGGGAGCTGTTTTTT
CDR3aa: CASSQRTSSNTGELFF
j_gene: TRBJ2-2
d_gene: TRBD2
abundance: few
v_gene: TRBV3-1/TRBV3-2

CDR3nt: TGCGCCAGCAGCTTGCGGGGTACACAGGGCCAGAAGTATTTT
CDR3aa: CASSLRGTQGQKYF
j_gene: TRBJ2-3
d_gene: NA
abundance: NA
v_gene: TRBV5-1

CDR3nt: TGCGCCAGCAGCCCCGGTAGTAGCGGGAACTCCTACGAGCAGTACTTC
CDR3aa: CASSPGSSGNSYEQYF
j_gene: TRBJ2-7
d_gene: TRBD2
abundance: NA
v_gene: TRBV5-1

CDR3nt: TGTGCCAGCAGCCCCCGGACAGGGGGGACCCAGTACTTC
CDR3aa: CASSPRTGGTQYF
j_gene: TRBJ2-5
d_gene: TRBD1
abundance: NA
v_gene: TRBV7-6

CDR3nt: TGTGCCACCAGCAGAGAAACTAGCGGCCTAGGTGCCTACAATGAGCAGTTCTTC
CDR3aa: CATSRETSGLGAYNEQFF
j_gene: TRBJ2-1
d_gene: TRBD2
abundance: NA
v_gene: TRBV15

CDR3nt: TGTGCCAGCAGCGTTCGGACAGGGGATAATTCACCCCTCCACTTT
CDR3aa: CASSVRTGDNSPLHF
j_gene: TRBJ1-6
d_gene: TRBD1
abundance: NA
v_gene: TRBV9

CDR3nt: TGTGCCAGCAACAGGGGTGCTAATGAAAAACTGTTTTTT
CDR3aa: CASNRGANEKLFF
j_gene: TRBJ1-4
d_gene: TRBD1
abundance: NA
v_gene: TRBV14

CDR3nt: TGTGCCATCAGTGAAATGACAGGGGGTGCCTATGGCTACACCTTC
CDR3aa: CAISEMTGGAYGYTF
j_gene: TRBJ1-2
d_gene: TRBD1
abundance: NA
v_gene: TRBV10-3

CDR3nt: TGTGCCAGCAGATCGGGACTAGCGGGATATCGGGAGCAGTACTTC
CDR3aa: CASRSGLAGYREQYF
j_gene: TRBJ2-7
d_gene: TRBD2
abundance: NA
v_gene: TRBV28

CDR3nt: TGTGCCAGCAGCTTGGGATGGACCGGAGGACCAAACAATGAGCAGTTCTTC
CDR3aa: CASSLGWTGGPNNEQFF
j_gene: TRBJ2-1
d_gene: NA
abundance: NA
v_gene: TRBV11-2

CDR3nt: TGTGCCAGCAGCGTAGGCCCCCGGGACAGGGGGTCCGATACGCAGTATTTT
CDR3aa: CASSVGPRDRGSDTQYF
j_gene: TRBJ2-3
d_gene: TRBD1
abundance: NA
v_gene: TRBV9

CDR3nt: TGCGCCAGCAGCGGGGGACAGCCCAATTCACCCCTCCACTTT
CDR3aa: CASSGGQPNSPLHF
j_gene: TRBJ1-6
d_gene: TRBD1
abundance: NA
v_gene: TRBV5-1